The clone carrying this T cell receptor beta chain was seen a few times. Its antigen remains unknown. The sample belongs to a study of T cell repertoires in cytomegalovirus infection. Across the whole study: Public TCR beta signatures marked donors with CMV infection and the matching HLA. Study-wide results and caveats: In two of eight donors, the top clonotype was HLA-C-restricted CMV-specific. Accumulated public TCR beta family frequency recognized individuals carrying CMV together with the relevant HLA.

Trimming cost V 4 bases and J 5 bases; bases outside gene matches: 6. The CDR3 spans 16 residues. The V gene's germline CDR1 is SGHDT and CDR2 YYEEEE. TCRdb analysed the reads with MiXCR anew, one entry per CDR3 protein. In the table there are over 250,000 distinct CDR3 sequences, about 20% of which are singletons. Sample: cultured PBMCs, taken from culture after CMV antigen stimulation. The sequence came from a human donor in good health (CMV status not recorded). Some clones in this sample may be carry-over from other donors' samples. This chain connects TRBV5-6 to TRBJ2-1, with 13 nucleotides matching TRBD2. Here the CDR3 reads CASSPPTSGRHNEQFF. CDR3 DNA sequence: TGTGCCAGCAGCCCCCCGACTAGCGGGAGGCACAATGAGCAGTTCTTC.